This TCR beta chain stems from a study of T cell repertoires in cytomegalovirus infection. At the level of the study: Well-studied HLA-B-restricted epitopes and recently identified HLA-C-restricted epitopes of CMV were both used in the study. Indications of both CMV infection and matching HLA type were provided by public TCR beta signatures. Study-level points and caveats: HLA-C-restricted CMV clonotypes gave the most frequent clonotype in two of eight donors. CMV carriers having the relevant HLA were flagged by cumulative public TCR beta family frequency.

Each CDR3 protein gets one entry after TCRdb re-called the reads with MiXCR. The data hold approximately 1,000,000 distinct CDR3 sequences, with around 32% observed a single time. As concerns this clonotype: Its antigen is unidentified. Since a much larger clone is just one base distant, this may be a read error.

CDR3 length: 14 residues. Trimming took 6 bases from V and 1 from J; bases not matched to a gene: 3. This TCR derives from a human donor in good health (CMV status not recorded). Some clones in this sample may be carry-over from other donors' samples. The sample was cultured CD8+ T cells from PBMCs, taken from culture after CMV antigen stimulation. The V call is TRBV12-3 or TRBV12-4, the J call TRBJ2-3; 8 nucleotides match TRBD2. The CDR3 coding sequence is TGTGCCAGCAGGCCGGGGGGGGGCACAGATACGCAGTATTTT. This translates into CASRPGGGTDTQYF.